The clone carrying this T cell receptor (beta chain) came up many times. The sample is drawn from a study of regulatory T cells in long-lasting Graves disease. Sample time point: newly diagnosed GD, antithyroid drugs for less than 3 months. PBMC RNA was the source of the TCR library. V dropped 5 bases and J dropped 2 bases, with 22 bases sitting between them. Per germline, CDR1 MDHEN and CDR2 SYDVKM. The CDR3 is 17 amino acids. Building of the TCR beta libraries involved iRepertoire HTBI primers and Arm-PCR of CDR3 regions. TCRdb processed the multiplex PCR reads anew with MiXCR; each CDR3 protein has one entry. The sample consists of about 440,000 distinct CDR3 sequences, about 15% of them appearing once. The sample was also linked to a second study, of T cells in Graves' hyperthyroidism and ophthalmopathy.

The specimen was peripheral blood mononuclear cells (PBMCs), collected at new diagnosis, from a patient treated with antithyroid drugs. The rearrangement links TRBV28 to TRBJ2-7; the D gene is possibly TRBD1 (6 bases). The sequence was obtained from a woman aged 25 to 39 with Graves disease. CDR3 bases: TGTGCCAGCAGTCTCGTTAATCCGCGACAGGATACCTACGAGCAGTACTTC. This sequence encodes CASSLVNPRQDTYEQYF.